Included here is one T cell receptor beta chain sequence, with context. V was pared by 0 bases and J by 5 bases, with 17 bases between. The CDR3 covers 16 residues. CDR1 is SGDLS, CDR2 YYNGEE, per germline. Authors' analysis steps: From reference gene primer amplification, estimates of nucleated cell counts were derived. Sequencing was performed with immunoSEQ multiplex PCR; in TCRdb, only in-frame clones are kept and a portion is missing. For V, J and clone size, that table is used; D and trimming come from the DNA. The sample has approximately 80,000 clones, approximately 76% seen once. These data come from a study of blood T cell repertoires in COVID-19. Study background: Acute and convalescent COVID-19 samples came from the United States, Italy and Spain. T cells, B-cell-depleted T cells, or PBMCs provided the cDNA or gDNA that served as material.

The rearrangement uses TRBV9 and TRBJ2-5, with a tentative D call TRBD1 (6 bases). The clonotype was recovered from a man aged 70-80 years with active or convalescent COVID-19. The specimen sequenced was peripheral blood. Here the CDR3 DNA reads TGTGCCAGCAGCGTAGGGACAGCTTTAGGTGCGGAGACCCAGTACTTC. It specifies CASSVGTALGAETQYF.